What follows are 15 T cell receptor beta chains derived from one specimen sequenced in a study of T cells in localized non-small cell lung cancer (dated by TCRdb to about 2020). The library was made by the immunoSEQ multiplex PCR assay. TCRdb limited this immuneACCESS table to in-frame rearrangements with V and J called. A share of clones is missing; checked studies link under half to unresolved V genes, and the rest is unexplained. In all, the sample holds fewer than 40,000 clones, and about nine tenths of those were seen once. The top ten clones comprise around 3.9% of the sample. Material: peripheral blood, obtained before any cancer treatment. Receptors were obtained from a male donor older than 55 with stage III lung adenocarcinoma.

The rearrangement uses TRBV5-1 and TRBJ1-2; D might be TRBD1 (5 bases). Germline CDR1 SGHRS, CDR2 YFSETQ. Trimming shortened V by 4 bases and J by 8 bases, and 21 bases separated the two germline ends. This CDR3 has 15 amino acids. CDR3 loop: CASSPGTAEGDGYTF. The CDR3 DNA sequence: TGCGCCAGCAGCCCCGGGACGGCGGAGGGTGACGGCTACACCTTC. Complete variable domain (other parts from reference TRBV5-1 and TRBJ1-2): KAGVTQTPRYLIKTRGQQVTLSCSPISGHRSVSWYQQTPGQGLQFLFEYFSETQRNKGNFPGRFSGRQFSNSRSEMNVSTLELGDSALYLCASSPGTAEGDGYTFGSGTRLTVV.

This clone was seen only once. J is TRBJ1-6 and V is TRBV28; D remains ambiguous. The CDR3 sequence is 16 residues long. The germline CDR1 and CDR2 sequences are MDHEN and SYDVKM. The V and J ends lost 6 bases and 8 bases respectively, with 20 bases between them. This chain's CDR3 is CASRPTLKGLDSPLHF. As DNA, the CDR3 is TGTGCCAGCAGGCCCACGTTAAAGGGCCTCGATTCACCCCTCCACTTT.

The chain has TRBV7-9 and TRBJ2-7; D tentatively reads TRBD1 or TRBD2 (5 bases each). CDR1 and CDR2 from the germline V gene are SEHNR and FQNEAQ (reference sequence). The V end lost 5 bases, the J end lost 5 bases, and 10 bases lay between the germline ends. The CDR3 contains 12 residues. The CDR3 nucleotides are TGTGCCAGCAGCCGGGACGGCCACGAGCAGTACTTC. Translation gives CASSRDGHEQYF.

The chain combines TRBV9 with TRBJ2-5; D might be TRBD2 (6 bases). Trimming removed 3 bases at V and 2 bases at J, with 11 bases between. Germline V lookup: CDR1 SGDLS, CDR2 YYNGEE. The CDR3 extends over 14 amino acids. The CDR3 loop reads CASSEGGWQETQYF. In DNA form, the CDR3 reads TGTGCCAGCAGCGAGGGAGGCTGGCAAGAGACCCAGTACTTC. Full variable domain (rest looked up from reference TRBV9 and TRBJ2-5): DSGVTQTPKHLITATGQRVTLRCSPRSGDLSVYWYQQSLDQGLQFLIQYYNGEERAKGNILERFSAQQFPDLHSELNLSSLELGDSALYFCASSEGGWQETQYFGPGTRLLVL.

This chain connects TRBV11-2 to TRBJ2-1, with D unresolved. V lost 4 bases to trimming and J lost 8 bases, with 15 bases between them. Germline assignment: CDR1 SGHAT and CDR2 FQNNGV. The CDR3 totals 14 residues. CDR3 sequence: CASSSNTVGYEQFF. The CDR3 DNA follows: TGTGCCAGCAGCTCCAACACCGTAGGGTATGAGCAGTTCTTC.

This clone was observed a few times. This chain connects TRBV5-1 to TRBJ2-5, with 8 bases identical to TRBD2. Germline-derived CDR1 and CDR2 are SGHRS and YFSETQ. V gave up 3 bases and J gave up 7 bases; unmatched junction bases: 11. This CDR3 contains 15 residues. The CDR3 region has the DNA TGCGCCAGCAGCTCCTCACCGGGACTAGGGGGGACCCAGTACTTC. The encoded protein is CASSSSPGLGGTQYF.

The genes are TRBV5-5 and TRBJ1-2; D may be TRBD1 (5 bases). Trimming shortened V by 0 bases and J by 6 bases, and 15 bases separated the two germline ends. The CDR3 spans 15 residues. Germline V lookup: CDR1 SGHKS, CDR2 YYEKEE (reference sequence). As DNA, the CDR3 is TGTGCCAGCAGCTTGGATGGGCGGGGAGGGGATGGCTACACCTTC. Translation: CASSLDGRGGDGYTF. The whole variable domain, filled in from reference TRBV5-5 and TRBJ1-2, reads DAGVTQSPTHLIKTRGQQVTLRCSPISGHKSVSWYQQVLGQGPQFIFQYYEKEERGRGNFPDRFSARQFPNYSSELNVNALLLGDSALYLCASSLDGRGGDGYTFGSGTRLTVV.

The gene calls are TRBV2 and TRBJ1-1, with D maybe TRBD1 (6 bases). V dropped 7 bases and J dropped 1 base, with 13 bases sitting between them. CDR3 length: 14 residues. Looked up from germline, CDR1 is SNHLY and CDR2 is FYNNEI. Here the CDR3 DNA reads TGTGCCAGCACCTTACAGGGCACGAACACTGAAGCTTTCTTT. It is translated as CASTLQGTNTEAFF. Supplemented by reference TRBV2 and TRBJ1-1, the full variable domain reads EPEVTQTPSHQVTQMGQEVILRCVPISNHLYFYWYRQILGQKVEFLVSFYNNEISEKSEIFDDQFSVERPDGSNFTLKIRSTKLEDSAMYFCASTLQGTNTEAFFGQGTRLTVV.

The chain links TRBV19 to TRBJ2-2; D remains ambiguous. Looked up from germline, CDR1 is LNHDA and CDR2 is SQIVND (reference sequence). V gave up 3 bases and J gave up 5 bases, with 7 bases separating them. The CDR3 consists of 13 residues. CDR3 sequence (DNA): TGTGCCAGTAGTATCTTGAGTACCGGGGAGCTGTTTTTT. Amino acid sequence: CASSILSTGELFF. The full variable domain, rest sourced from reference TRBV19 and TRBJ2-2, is DGGITQSPKYLFRKEGQNVTLSCEQNLNHDAMYWYRQDPGQGLRLIYYSQIVNDFQKGDIAEGYSVSREKKESFPLTVTSAQKNPTAFYLCASSILSTGELFFGEGSRLTVL.

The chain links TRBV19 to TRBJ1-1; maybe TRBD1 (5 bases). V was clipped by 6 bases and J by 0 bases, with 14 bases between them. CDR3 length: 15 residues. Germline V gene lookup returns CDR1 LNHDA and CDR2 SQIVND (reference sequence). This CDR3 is CASSRRGTMNTEAFF. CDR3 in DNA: TGTGCCAGTAGCCGGCGTGGGACGATGAACACTGAAGCTTTCTTT. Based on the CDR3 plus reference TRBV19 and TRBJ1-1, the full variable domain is DGGITQSPKYLFRKEGQNVTLSCEQNLNHDAMYWYRQDPGQGLRLIYYSQIVNDFQKGDIAEGYSVSREKKESFPLTVTSAQKNPTAFYLCASSRRGTMNTEAFFGQGTRLTVV.

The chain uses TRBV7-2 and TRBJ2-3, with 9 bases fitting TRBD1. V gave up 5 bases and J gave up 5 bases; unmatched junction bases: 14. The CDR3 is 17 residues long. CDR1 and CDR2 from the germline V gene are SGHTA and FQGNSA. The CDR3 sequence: CASSARLPGQGLDTQYF. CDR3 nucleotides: TGTGCCAGCAGCGCTAGACTCCCGGGACAGGGATTAGATACGCAGTATTTT.

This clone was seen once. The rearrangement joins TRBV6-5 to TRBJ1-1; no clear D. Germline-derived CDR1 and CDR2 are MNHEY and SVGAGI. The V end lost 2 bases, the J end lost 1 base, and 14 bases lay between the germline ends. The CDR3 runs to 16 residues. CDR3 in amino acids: CASSYQAVRGNTEAFF. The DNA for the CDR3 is TGTGCCAGCAGTTACCAGGCGGTCCGGGGGAACACTGAAGCTTTCTTT.

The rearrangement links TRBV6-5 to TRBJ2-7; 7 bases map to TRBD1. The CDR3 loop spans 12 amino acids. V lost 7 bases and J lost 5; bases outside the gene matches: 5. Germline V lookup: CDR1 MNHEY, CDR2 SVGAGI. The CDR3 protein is CASIPRGNEQYF. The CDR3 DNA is TGTGCCAGCATTCCCAGGGGGAACGAGCAGTACTTC.

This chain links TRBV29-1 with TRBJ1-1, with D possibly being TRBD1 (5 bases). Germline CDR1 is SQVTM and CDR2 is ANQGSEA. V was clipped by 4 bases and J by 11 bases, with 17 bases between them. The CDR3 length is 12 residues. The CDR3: CSVVWTVGAAFF. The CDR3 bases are TGCAGCGTTGTATGGACGGTTGGGGCGGCTTTCTTT.

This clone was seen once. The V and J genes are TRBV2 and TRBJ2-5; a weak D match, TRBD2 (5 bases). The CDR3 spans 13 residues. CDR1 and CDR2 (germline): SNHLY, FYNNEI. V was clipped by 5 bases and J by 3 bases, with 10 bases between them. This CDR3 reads CASSLEAEETQYF. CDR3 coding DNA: TGTGCCAGCAGTCTGGAGGCAGAAGAGACCCAGTACTTC.